These T cell receptor beta chains were read from a single sample in a study of PD-L1 blockade in urothelial cancer. Method: immunoSEQ multiplex PCR; TCRdb's copy keeps in-frame clones and lacks some. The sample gives some 15,000 clones, 85% to 90% of which show up once; about 16% is in the top ten. Here the sequenced sample was PBMCs, taken around atezolizumab (anti-PD-L1) treatment. Receptor source: a man aged 65 to 85 with urothelial cancer. Each CDR3 is given with its conserved first and last residue. D genes are given only for firm matches.

- | TRBV4-1 | CASSQQQEGYGYTF
TRBD2 | TRBV6-6 | CASSSPRGGNTGELFF
TRBD1 | TRBV19 | CASSATGVLPVVLTF
- | TRBV7-9 | CASSLSGANTEAFF
TRBD2 | TRBV7-9 | CASSLLAGMDTQYF
TRBD2 | TRBV6-1 | CASSRSSGEPNEQFF
TRBD2 | TRBV27 | CASRKTSGGASDTQYF
- | TRBV19 | CASSIKSSYNSPLHF
TRBD1 | TRBV4-1 | CASSQGMQGEQPQHF
TRBD2 | TRBV9 | CASSVAGGKETQYF
- | TRBV13 | CASSFGTRGRTQYF
TRBD2 | TRBV7-8 | CASSSLAGGTREQYF
TRBD1 | TRBV19 | CASSIWDSNSPLHF
TRBD1 | TRBV11-2 | CASSTQGADTEAFF
TRBD1 | TRBV5-1 | CASSPTGAVILEQYF
- | TRBV4-1 | CASSQDSGVDEQFF
- | TRBV7-9 | CASSLDPNSNEQFF
- | TRBV23-1 | CASRGGRVQETQYF
TRBD1 | TRBV4-2 | CASSQELRSGTGNTEAFF
- | TRBV28 | CASSFSFVGTEAFF
TRBD2 | TRBV19 | CASNRGLAITDTQYF
- | TRBV4-1 | CASSYGQTGELFF
TRBD2 | TRBV5-1 | CASSIAGGVRQYF
- | TRBV15 | CATSRDPRSTDTQYF
- | TRBV4-2 | CASSPVPGGGYEQYF
- | TRBV2 | CASSPWGPYGYTF
TRBD1 | TRBV19 | CASSTWTGGSETQYF
- | TRBV6-1 | CASSEAQGFAGELFF
- | TRBV27 | CASSLQGPWSGYTF
- | TRBV2 | CASSSGEQFF
TRBD2 | TRBV7-2 | CASSLSKRGGNEQFF
- | TRBV27 | CASSSWGDRELFF
TRBD1 | TRBV19 | CASTPRDRGHGQPQHF
TRBD1 | TRBV7-9 | CASSLMRGPFYNEQFF
- | TRBV30 | CAWSPTVVGSYEQYF
TRBD2 | TRBV9 | CAGGRGPNTGELFF
- | TRBV5-1 | CASSLRRPDNSYEQYF
- | TRBV5-4 | CASSLPTGGLKDTEAFF
- | TRBV19 | CASSIGSQGGTDTQYF
TRBD1 | TRBV29-1 | CSASPGQGDQETQYF
- | TRBV2 | CASSRDLGSKNIQYF
TRBD2 | TRBV10-2 | CASGTSGLADTQYF
TRBD2 | TRBV5-6 | CASSLRLAGGQADTQYF
TRBD1 | TRBV19 | CASSTRQGAGTEAFF
- | TRBV4-2 | CASSQMSSDYNEQFF